Below are 25 T cell receptor beta chains sequenced from a single sample in a study of cytomegalovirus exposure and HLA in healthy donors. In the PCR, 60 Vbeta and 13 Jbeta primers were used. TCRdb's copy holds only in-frame clones and misses some; the assay was immunoSEQ multiplex PCR. This table holds some 92,000 clones, around 85% found once. Sequencing was performed on PBMCs. Receptors originate from a man in his thirties or forties in good health and CMV-seronegative.

The chain employs TRBV7-2 and TRBJ1-4, with unresolved D. Germline values: CDR1 SGHTA, CDR2 FQGNSA. CDR3 length equals 13 residues. The V end was cut by 4 bases, the J end by 8 bases, with 11 bases between. This CDR3 reads CASSSRAREKLFF. In DNA, the CDR3 is TGTGCCAGCAGCTCCCGAGCGCGGGAAAAACTGTTTTTT.

The chain employs TRBV2 and TRBJ1-3, with a weak D call TRBD1 (6 bases). V lost 4 bases to trimming and J lost 0 bases, with 10 bases between them. The germline V gene has CDR1 SNHLY and CDR2 FYNNEI. The CDR3 is 15 amino acids. The CDR3 sequence: CASSAEGDSGNTIYF. The CDR3 nucleotides read TGTGCCAGCAGTGCCGAGGGGGACTCTGGAAACACCATATATTTT. Combining the CDR3 with reference TRBV2 and TRBJ1-3 gives the whole variable domain EPEVTQTPSHQVTQMGQEVILRCVPISNHLYFYWYRQILGQKVEFLVSFYNNEISEKSEIFDDQFSVERPDGSNFTLKIRSTKLEDSAMYFCASSAEGDSGNTIYFGEGSWLTVV.

The CDR3 bases are TGTGCCAGCTCACCAAGGACAGGGGGCGACACCGGGGAGCTGTTTTTT. This encodes CASSPRTGGDTGELFF. This rearrangement joins TRBV18 to TRBJ2-2; 11 bases are shared with TRBD1. CDR1 is KGHSH, CDR2 LQKENI, per germline. Germline trimming cut 2 bases from V and 3 bases from J; bases unmatched to any gene: 2. This CDR3 region has 16 residues.

The V call is TRBV9, the J call TRBJ2-3; 11 bases are shared with TRBD2. Unmatched junction bases numbered 6, after V lost 0 bases and J lost 0 bases. Germline lookup yields CDR1 SGDLS and CDR2 YYNGEE. The CDR3 contains 18 residues. The CDR3 sequence: CASSVGVSGGASTDTQYF. DNA of the CDR3: TGTGCCAGCAGCGTAGGTGTTAGCGGGGGGGCTAGCACAGATACGCAGTATTTT.

The table lists this clone with a count of one. The gene calls are TRBV28 and TRBJ1-2; 11 nucleotides line up with TRBD1. Germline lookup yields CDR1 MDHEN and CDR2 SYDVKM. This CDR3 contains 13 residues. J lost 4 bases, V lost 8 bases, and 3 bases had no gene match. The CDR3: CASRTGGLYGYTF. As DNA, the CDR3 is TGTGCCAGCCGGACAGGGGGCCTCTATGGCTACACCTTC.

This clone was seen a single time. The V and J genes are TRBV29-1 and TRBJ1-2; 10 bases fit TRBD1. Germline V CDR1 and CDR2: SQVTM, ANQGSEA. Germline trimming cut 6 bases from V and 4 bases from J; bases unmatched to any gene: 5. The CDR3 is made up of 13 amino acids. In nucleotides, the CDR3 is TGCAGCGTAGGGGACAGGGGTGGCTATGGCTACACCTTC. It translates to CSVGDRGGYGYTF.

The J gene is TRBJ2-1, the V gene TRBV14; 7 bases align to TRBD1. The J segment lost 8 bases and the V segment lost 7 bases, leaving 5 bases of the junction unmatched. Looked up from germline, CDR1 is SGHDN and CDR2 is FVKESK. The CDR3 extends over 12 amino acids. CDR3 sequence: CASTTGFDEQFF. The CDR3 DNA reads TGTGCCAGCACGACAGGGTTCGATGAGCAGTTCTTC. Full variable domain (outside the CDR3, taken from reference TRBV14 and TRBJ2-1): EAGVTQFPSHSVIEKGQTVTLRCDPISGHDNLYWYRRVMGKEIKFLLHFVKESKQDESGMPNNRFLAERTGGTYSTLKVQPAELEDSGVYFCASTTGFDEQFFGPGTRLTVL.

The CDR3 sequence: CASSRQTPANYGYTF. CDR3 nucleotide sequence: TGTGCCAGCAGTCGGCAGACTCCCGCTAACTATGGCTACACCTTC. This chain uses TRBV6-5 with TRBJ1-2; the D is unclear. The CDR3 loop spans 15 amino acids. Germline V gene sequence: CDR1 MNHEY, CDR2 SVGAGI. V gave up 5 bases and J gave up 0 bases, with 13 bases separating them.

The chain is built from TRBV6-1 and TRBJ1-2; tentatively, D is TRBD1 (5 bases). Germline CDR1 and CDR2: MNHNS and SASEGT. The CDR3 extends over 11 amino acids. V was shortened by 6 bases and J by 8 bases, with 10 bases between the two germline ends. CDR3 protein: CASRGGAGYTF. CDR3 DNA: TGTGCCAGCAGGGGGGGAGCCGGCTACACCTTC.

The genes are TRBV2 and TRBJ2-3; TRBD2 aligns across 7 bases. This CDR3 has 14 amino acids. V lost 7 bases to trimming and J lost 1 base; unmatched junction nucleotides: 5. Germline V gives CDR1 SNHLY, CDR2 FYNNEI. CDR3 region: CASTRDYRTDTQYF. CDR3 nucleotides: TGTGCCAGCACCCGGGACTATCGCACAGATACGCAGTATTTT.

The chain is built from TRBV18 and TRBJ1-2, with 10 bases fitting TRBD1. In germline, CDR1 is KGHSH, CDR2 LQKENI. The CDR3 is made up of 16 amino acids. V shed 3 bases, J shed 2 bases, and the junction held 6 bases outside the gene matches. The DNA of the CDR3 is TGTGCCAGCTCACCGGGGACAGGGGTTATCAACTATGGCTACACCTTC. Translating it yields CASSPGTGVINYGYTF.

This chain links TRBV30 with TRBJ1-1; D ambiguous. The CDR3 consists of 13 residues. V was trimmed by 5 bases and J by 1 base, leaving 11 bases between them. The germline gives CDR1 GTSNPN, CDR2 SVGIG (reference sequence). Here the CDR3 reads CAWCYSKNTEAFF. The CDR3 coding sequence is TGTGCCTGGTGCTACAGTAAGAACACTGAAGCTTTCTTT.

The chain uses TRBV14 and TRBJ2-7; D uncertain. Trimming left V 0 bases short and J 7 bases short, with 10 bases between. The germline V gene encodes CDR1 SGHDN and CDR2 FVKESK. CDR3 length: 13 residues. CDR3 residues: CASSQDSLTEQYF. CDR3 DNA sequence: TGTGCCAGCAGCCAAGATTCTTTGACAGAGCAGTACTTC.

The chain joins TRBV11-3 to TRBJ1-2, with D perhaps matching TRBD1 (5 bases). The CDR3 contains 17 residues. Per the germline V gene, CDR1 is SGHNT and CDR2 is YENEEA. V was trimmed by 1 base and J by 6 bases, leaving 21 bases between them. Written as DNA, the CDR3 is TGTGCCAGCAGCTTAGGGTCCAGGGAGGCTGAAGAGGATGGCTACACCTTC. It yields the protein CASSLGSREAEEDGYTF.

V and J are TRBV6-6 and TRBJ2-3; D might be TRBD2 (6 bases). The CDR3 has 16 amino acids. Germline V gene data show CDR1 as MNHNY and CDR2 as SVGAGI (reference sequence). V was clipped by 7 bases and J by 2 bases, with 19 bases between them. The CDR3, as DNA: TGTGCCAGCACCTTCGTTCAGGCGGGACTCACAGATACGCAGTATTTT. It yields the protein CASTFVQAGLTDTQYF.

The chain employs TRBV18 and TRBJ1-1, with TRBD1 identical over 7 bases. V was clipped by 6 bases and J by 5 bases; unmatched bases: 18. CDR1 and CDR2 (germline): KGHSH, LQKENI. This CDR3 region has 17 residues. In DNA, the CDR3 is TGTGCCAGCTCGCCGAATTGGGACAGAAAAGGTGGGACTGAAGCTTTCTTT. Amino acid sequence: CASSPNWDRKGGTEAFF.

The CDR3 here is CSVGTSGGLNEQFF. CDR3 bases: TGCAGCGTTGGTACTAGCGGGGGGTTAAATGAGCAGTTCTTC. V is TRBV29-1 and J is TRBJ2-1, with 12 bases identical to TRBD2. This CDR3 has 14 residues. The germline gives CDR1 SQVTM, CDR2 ANQGSEA. V trimming: 4 bases; J trimming: 7 bases; junction bases outside the gene matches: 5.

This rearrangement joins TRBV10-3 to TRBJ1-6; 9 nucleotides agree with TRBD1. In germline, CDR1 is ENHRY, CDR2 SYGVKD. The CDR3 is 14 residues long. J gave up 7 bases and V 8 bases, and 6 bases lay outside the gene matches. The CDR3, as DNA: TGTGCCATCTCGCCGGGACAGGGAAATTCACCCCTCCACTTT. It translates to CAISPGQGNSPLHF.

The J gene is TRBJ1-1, the V gene TRBV7-2; D gene ambiguous. Trimming shortened V by 8 bases and J by 5 bases, and 9 bases separated the two germline ends. Germline lookup yields CDR1 SGHTA and CDR2 FQGNSA. The CDR3 spans 11 residues. The CDR3 spells CASLQKTEAFF. CDR3 sequence (DNA): TGTGCCAGCCTCCAGAAGACTGAAGCTTTCTTT. Drawing the rest from reference TRBV7-2 and TRBJ1-1, the complete variable domain is GAGVSQSPSNKVTEKGKDVELRCDPISGHTALYWYRQSLGQGLEFLIYFQGNSAPDKSGLPSDRFSAERTGGSVSTLTIQRTQQEDSAVYLCASLQKTEAFFGQGTRLTVV.

The V and J genes are TRBV18 and TRBJ2-1; the match to TRBD1 covers 9 bases. Trimming at V came to 2 bases and at J to 6 bases, leaving 5 bases not matched to a gene. Germline CDR1 KGHSH, CDR2 LQKENI. The CDR3 extends over 15 amino acids. The CDR3 coding sequence is TGTGCCAGCTCACCATCAGGACAGGGGCGCAATGAGCAGTTCTTC. Its protein product is CASSPSGQGRNEQFF.

The chain combines TRBV11-2 with TRBJ2-7; weak D call: TRBD1 (6 bases). The V gene's germline CDR1 is SGHAT and CDR2 FQNNGV. This CDR3 has 13 residues. V was pared by 3 bases and J by 1 base, with 7 bases between. As DNA, the CDR3 is TGTGCCAGCAGCTTTGGACAGTCCTACGAGCAGTACTTC. This codes for CASSFGQSYEQYF.

The chain carries TRBV6-4 and TRBJ1-5, with unresolved D. The CDR3 length is 16 residues. CDR1 and CDR2 from the germline V gene are MRHNA and SNTAGT. Between the trimmed V and J ends, which lost 9 bases and 3 bases, there was a span of 21 bases. The CDR3 spells CASPLCRQAINQPQHF. The CDR3 DNA sequence: TGTGCCAGTCCCCTATGTAGGCAGGCCATCAATCAGCCCCAGCATTTT.

This rearrangement joins TRBV2 to TRBJ1-6, with 9 bases lining up with TRBD1. Germline CDR1 is SNHLY and CDR2 is FYNNEI. This CDR3 spans 15 amino acids. The V and J ends lost 2 bases and 9 bases, in that order; junction bases with no gene match: 5. The CDR3 coding sequence is TGTGCCAGCAGTGAAAGTACAGGGGGCCTTTCACCCCTCCACTTT. Amino acid sequence: CASSESTGGLSPLHF.

V gene TRBV5-1 combines with J gene TRBJ2-1; 9 nucleotides agree with TRBD2. V trimming: 0 bases; J trimming: 10 bases; junction bases outside the gene matches: 11. Germline V lookup: CDR1 SGHRS, CDR2 YFSETQ. This CDR3 region has 16 residues. As DNA, the CDR3 is TGCGCCAGCAGCTTGGTTGCGGGGGGGCATCTTGGGGAGCAGTTCTTC. Translation gives CASSLVAGGHLGEQFF.

The V call is TRBV5-1, the J call TRBJ1-4, with D hard to call. V shed 4 bases and J shed 3 bases, with 10 bases lying between them. CDR1 SGHRS and CDR2 YFSETQ come from the germline V gene. The CDR3 sequence is 14 residues long. CDR3 sequence reads: CASSPGSSNEKLFF. The CDR3 nucleotides read TGCGCCAGCAGCCCGGGGTCGTCTAATGAAAAACTGTTTTTT. Using reference TRBV5-1 and TRBJ1-4 for the parts outside the CDR3, the full variable domain is KAGVTQTPRYLIKTRGQQVTLSCSPISGHRSVSWYQQTPGQGLQFLFEYFSETQRNKGNFPGRFSGRQFSNSRSEMNVSTLELGDSALYLCASSPGSSNEKLFFGSGTQLSVL.